This TCR beta chain was sequenced during a study of T cell repertoires in cytomegalovirus infection. CDR1 is SGHTA, CDR2 FQGNSA, per germline. CDR3 length: 13 residues. The V end was cut by 1 base, the J end by 4 bases, with 7 bases between. This clonotype was seen a handful of times. Its antigen is currently unknown. Broader study findings: HLA-C-restricted CMV clonotypes gave the most frequent clonotype in two of eight donors.

In TCRdb, the reads were re-called with MiXCR into one record per CDR3 protein. The table includes hundreds of thousands of distinct CDR3 sequences, around a third detected once. The receptor was isolated from a human donor in good health (CMV status not recorded). Some clones in this sample may be carry-over from other donors' samples. This chain uses TRBV7-2 with TRBJ1-1; the D is unclear. Material: cultured PBMCs, obtained from culture after CMV antigen stimulation. Written as DNA, the CDR3 is TGTGCCAGCAGCTTAGTAGAACGCACTGAAGCTTTCTTT. Translating it yields CASSLVERTEAFF. The whole variable domain, remainder taken from reference TRBV7-2 and TRBJ1-1, is GAGVSQSPSNKVTEKGKDVELRCDPISGHTALYWYRQSLGQGLEFLIYFQGNSAPDKSGLPSDRFSAERTGGSVSTLTIQRTQQEDSAVYLCASSLVERTEAFFGQGTRLTVV.